Here is one T cell receptor (beta chain) with its context. Its antigen is still unknown. The germline CDR1 and CDR2 sequences are SNHLY and FYNNEI. The CDR3 covers 14 residues. V lost 4 bases and J lost 2, with 8 bases in between. The study ran its PCR with 60 Vbeta and 13 Jbeta primers. The data were produced by immunoSEQ multiplex PCR, yet TCRdb's version contains in-frame clones alone and is incomplete. Of some 190,000 clones listed, roughly four fifths are singletons. This entry is derived from a study of cytomegalovirus exposure and HLA in healthy donors. Whole-study results and caveats: As a later analysis showed, a missense DCLRE1C variant was linked to trimming of TCR beta V- and J-genes.

The chain has TRBV2 and TRBJ1-4, with no clear D. The specimen was PBMCs. The TCR was taken from a man between 18 and 29 years old in good health and CMV-seronegative. CDR3 DNA sequence: TGTGCCAGCAGTGTGGCGGGGACTAATGAAAAACTGTTTTTT. Residues: CASSVAGTNEKLFF.